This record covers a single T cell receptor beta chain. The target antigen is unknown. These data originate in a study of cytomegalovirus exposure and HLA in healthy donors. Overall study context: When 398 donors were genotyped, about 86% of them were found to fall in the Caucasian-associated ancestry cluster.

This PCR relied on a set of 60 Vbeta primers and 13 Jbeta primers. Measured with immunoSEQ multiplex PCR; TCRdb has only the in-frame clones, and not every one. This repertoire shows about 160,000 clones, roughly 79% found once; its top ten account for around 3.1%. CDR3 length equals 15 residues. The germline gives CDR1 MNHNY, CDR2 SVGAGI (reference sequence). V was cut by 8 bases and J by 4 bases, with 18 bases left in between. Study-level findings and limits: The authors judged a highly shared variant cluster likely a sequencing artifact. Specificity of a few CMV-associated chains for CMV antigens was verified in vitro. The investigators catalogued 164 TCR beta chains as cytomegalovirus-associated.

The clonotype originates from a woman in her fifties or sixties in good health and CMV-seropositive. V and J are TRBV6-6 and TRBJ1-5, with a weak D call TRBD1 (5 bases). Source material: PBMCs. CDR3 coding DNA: TGTGCCAGCGGGGGGGTAGGGCTAGGTAATCAGCCCCAGCATTTT. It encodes CASGGVGLGNQPQHF.